The 27 T cell receptor beta chains given below trace back to one sample, sequenced in a study of blood T cell repertoires in COVID-19 (dated by TCRdb to 2020 to 2022). Libraries were prepared through the immunoSEQ multiplex PCR assay. TCRdb mirrors the immuneACCESS table, restricted to in-frame sequences. Some clones are absent from its copies; in checked studies, under half trace to an unresolved V gene, and the reason for the others is unknown. This sample has tens of thousands of clones in its table, and around 85% of those were observed once. The ten largest clones capture 5.3% of the sample. The sequencing input was peripheral blood. The receptors were sampled from a man aged 65 to 79 with acute or convalescent COVID-19.

This clone was seen just once. The junction shows a germline mismatch at one end, possibly a read error. The chain has TRBV7-7 and TRBJ2-1, with TRBD1 matching over 9 bases. The CDR3 is 16 residues long. Per germline, CDR1 SSHAT and CDR2 FNYEAQ (reference sequence). The CDR3: CASSLGGQGGHNEQFF. The CDR3 region has the DNA TGTGCTAGCAGCTTAGGGGGACAGGGTGGACACAATGAGCAGTTCTTC.

V usage is TRBV1 and J usage is TRBJ2-3; TRBD2, the table's D call, was not compared with the DNA. TRBV1 is assigned pseudogene status. The CDR3 sequence is 18 residues long. The CDR3 spells CTSSQHPPSGGAPDTQYF. CDR3 nucleotides: TGCACCAGCAGCCAACATCCACCTAGCGGGGGGGCACCAGATACGCAGTATTTT.

The chain uses TRBV28 and TRBJ1-4; D is unresolved. CDR1 is MDHEN and CDR2 is SYDVKM in the germline V gene. The V end was cut by 3 bases, the J end by 5 bases, with 7 bases between. The CDR3 loop spans 13 amino acids. The chain's CDR3 is CASSLRVNEKLFF. The CDR3 DNA reads as TGTGCCAGCAGTTTGAGGGTAAATGAAAAACTGTTTTTT.

The chain combines TRBV11-1 with TRBJ1-6; weak D call: TRBD1 (5 bases). This CDR3 is 13 amino acids long. Looked up from germline, CDR1 is SGHAT and CDR2 is FQDESV (reference sequence). V lost 6 bases and J lost 9, with 12 bases in between. The CDR3 DNA follows: TGTGCCAGCAGGCGGGGGATTAGTTCACCCCTCCACTTT. It codes for CASRRGISSPLHF.

The chain links TRBV6-2 or TRBV6-3 to TRBJ2-7, with 7 bases matching TRBD2. CDR1 MNHEY and CDR2 SVGEGT come from the germline V gene. The CDR3 extends over 12 amino acids. With V trimmed by 7 bases and J by 6 bases, 6 bases remained unmatched. CDR3 protein: CASTPRGTEQYF. CDR3 DNA sequence: TGTGCCAGCACCCCGCGGGGGACCGAGCAGTACTTC.

The chain carries TRBV7-9 and TRBJ2-3; maybe TRBD2 (6 bases). CDR1 is SEHNR and CDR2 is FQNEAQ in the germline V gene (reference sequence). This CDR3 has 16 residues. V was clipped by 0 bases and J by 4 bases, with 14 bases between them. For the CDR3, the DNA is TGTGCCAGCAGCTTAGCCGCGGGGCGCAATGCAGATACGCAGTATTTT. This gives the protein CASSLAAGRNADTQYF. The variable domain in full, with the rest retrieved from reference TRBV7-9 and TRBJ2-3, is DTGVSQNPRHKITKRGQNVTFRCDPISEHNRLYWYRQTLGQGPEFLTYFQNEAQLEKSRLLSDRFSAERPKGSFSTLEIQRTEQGDSAMYLCASSLAAGRNADTQYFGPGTRLTVL.

The CDR3 loop reads CASTRERSNQPQHF. The CDR3 coding sequence is TGTGCCAGCACTCGGGAACGGAGCAATCAGCCCCAGCATTTT. This chain joins TRBV2 and TRBJ1-5; no firm D call. CDR1 is SNHLY and CDR2 is FYNNEI in the germline V gene. This CDR3 comprises 14 residues. The V end was cut by 7 bases, the J end by 1 base, with 11 bases between.

The CDR3 bases are TGTGCCAGCTCACCCGTCAGCGGGGGCGAGCAGTACTTC. It is translated as CASSPVSGGEQYF. The gene calls are TRBV18 and TRBJ2-7; 8 bases are a match to TRBD2. Germline trimming cut 3 bases from V and 6 bases from J; bases unmatched to any gene: 4. CDR1 and CDR2 (germline): KGHSH, LQKENI. CDR3 length: 13 residues.

The V and J genes are TRBV11-2 and TRBJ2-1; possibly TRBD2 for D (6 bases). Trimming pared 3 bases from V and 2 bases from J, leaving 11 bases between. Germline CDR1 and CDR2: SGHAT and FQNNGV. The CDR3 has 15 residues. CDR3 DNA: TGTGCCAGCAGCTTTGGGGGGAACACCTACAATGAGCAGTTCTTC. Translating gives CASSFGGNTYNEQFF.

As to this clone: The sample has other DNA sequences that encode this CDR3 too. CDR3 nucleotide sequence: TGTGCCAGTAGTCGGGGGGACACAGATACGCAGTATTTT. This codes for CASSRGDTDTQYF. V and J are TRBV19 and TRBJ2-3, with 7 bases aligning to TRBD2. J gave up 2 bases and V 5 bases, and 1 base lay outside the gene matches. The CDR3 runs to 13 residues. Germline V gives CDR1 LNHDA, CDR2 SQIVND (reference sequence).

V gene TRBV5-1 combines with J gene TRBJ1-2, with D perhaps matching TRBD1 (6 bases). V gave up 4 bases and J gave up 0 bases, with 13 bases separating them. CDR3 length equals 15 residues. Germline CDR1 and CDR2: SGHRS and YFSETQ. CDR3 DNA sequence: TGCGCCAGCAGCCTATCAGGGGTAGCTAACTATGGCTACACCTTC. Encoded protein: CASSLSGVANYGYTF. The full variable domain, with the rest looked up from reference TRBV5-1 and TRBJ1-2, is KAGVTQTPRYLIKTRGQQVTLSCSPISGHRSVSWYQQTPGQGLQFLFEYFSETQRNKGNFPGRFSGRQFSNSRSEMNVSTLELGDSALYLCASSLSGVANYGYTFGSGTRLTVV.

The V call is TRBV25-1, the J call TRBJ2-1; TRBD2 aligns across 16 bases. Germline CDR1 and CDR2: MGHDK and SYGVNS. CDR3 length: 16 residues. V was pared by 2 bases and J by 8 bases, with 3 bases of the junction left unmatched. The DNA of the CDR3 is TGTGCCAGCAGTGAACCGGGACTAGCGGGGGGGGATGAGCAGTTCTTC. Protein product: CASSEPGLAGGDEQFF.

The chain employs TRBV18 and TRBJ2-3, with a possible D match to TRBD1 (6 bases). Germline-derived CDR1 and CDR2 are KGHSH and LQKENI. Trimming stripped 3 bases from V and 5 bases from J, with 15 bases between. The CDR3 loop spans 15 amino acids. CDR3 in amino acids: CASSPPGQRLDTQYF. In DNA form, the CDR3 reads TGTGCCAGCTCACCCCCGGGACAACGGCTAGATACGCAGTATTTT.

This clone was detected once. This sequence joins TRBV29-1 and TRBJ2-7; TRBD2 might be the D (5 bases). Germline V gene lookup returns CDR1 SQVTM and CDR2 ANQGSEA. The ends were cut back, 7 bases at V and 5 bases at J, with 15 bases in the middle. The CDR3 extends over 12 amino acids. The CDR3 is CSGDGDGHEQYF. The CDR3 nucleotides are TGCAGCGGCGACGGGGATGGCCACGAGCAGTACTTC.

This sequence joins TRBV7-6 and TRBJ2-2; possible D gene TRBD1, 5 bases. Germline V gene sequence: CDR1 SGHVS, CDR2 FNYEAQ. Between the trimmed V and J ends, which lost 5 bases and 0 bases, there was a span of 7 bases. The CDR3 runs to 14 residues. CDR3 nucleotide sequence: TGTGCCAGCAGCCTGACAGCGAACACCGGGGAGCTGTTTTTT. It specifies CASSLTANTGELFF.

The chain uses TRBV19 and TRBJ1-4; D possibly corresponds to TRBD1 (6 bases). The CDR3 loop spans 13 amino acids. Trimming pared 4 bases from V and 4 bases from J, leaving 7 bases between. Germline-derived CDR1 and CDR2 are LNHDA and SQIVND (reference sequence). The CDR3 region is CASSTRGNEKLFF. The CDR3 nucleotides are TGTGCCAGTAGTACCAGGGGTAATGAAAAACTGTTTTTT.

This chain links TRBV5-1 with TRBJ2-7, with 9 bases fitting TRBD2. Losses at the gene ends were 0 bases for V and 3 bases for J; bases not matched to a gene: 4. From germline, CDR1 is SGHRS and CDR2 YFSETQ. The CDR3 has 15 amino acids. This CDR3 reads CASSLGLAGLYEQYF. In DNA, the CDR3 is TGCGCCAGCAGCTTGGGGCTAGCGGGGCTCTACGAGCAGTACTTC.

The rearrangement links TRBV3-1 (or the pseudogene TRBV3-2) to TRBJ2-1, with TRBD1 identical over 10 bases. Germline V gene data show CDR1 as LGHDT and CDR2 as YNNKEL (reference sequence). The CDR3 loop spans 17 amino acids. J was trimmed by 4 bases and V by 0 bases; bases with no gene match: 6. The DNA for the CDR3 is TGTGCCAGCAGCCAAGATGTGGGGACAGGGGTATACAATGAGCAGTTCTTC. Translating gives CASSQDVGTGVYNEQFF.

The chain employs TRBV6-5 and TRBJ1-5; maybe TRBD1 (6 bases). The length of the CDR3 is 12 residues. Looked up from germline, CDR1 is MNHEY and CDR2 is SVGAGI. The V and J ends lost 7 bases and 7 bases respectively, with 11 bases between them. CDR3 protein: CASNQGYQPQHF. The DNA for the CDR3 is TGTGCCAGCAACCAGGGGTACCAGCCCCAGCATTTT.

The J gene is TRBJ2-7, the V gene TRBV6-2 or TRBV6-3, with 8 bases identical to TRBD1. The CDR3 length is 15 residues. V lost 6 bases and J lost 3; bases outside the gene matches: 10. CDR1 and CDR2 from the germline V gene are MNHEY and SVGEGT. The CDR3 nucleotides are TGTGCCAGCAGCCCCGACAGGGGAAGGAGCTACGAGCAGTACTTC. Translation gives CASSPDRGRSYEQYF.

The gene calls are TRBV28 and TRBJ2-1, with 15 bases identical to TRBD2. Looked up from germline, CDR1 is MDHEN and CDR2 is SYDVKM. There are 17 residues in the CDR3. J lost 2 bases, V lost 4 bases, and 3 bases had no gene match. The CDR3 DNA sequence: TGTGCCAGCAGTTCTAGGACTAGCGGGGGGGCCTACAATGAGCAGTTCTTC. Translated: CASSSRTSGGAYNEQFF. Variable domain in full (rest from reference TRBV28 and TRBJ2-1): DVKVTQSSRYLVKRTGEKVFLECVQDMDHENMFWYRQDPGLGLRLIYFSYDVKMKEKGDIPEGYSVSREKKERFSLILESASTNQTSMYLCASSSRTSGGAYNEQFFGPGTRLTVL.

This clone was picked up many times. This chain connects TRBV9 to TRBJ2-3, with 10 bases aligning to TRBD2. Germline lookup yields CDR1 SGDLS and CDR2 YYNGEE. The length of the CDR3 is 16 residues. The ends lost 4 bases at V and 2 bases at J; junction bases unmatched: 7. The CDR3 here is CASSTAGGMSTDTQYF. DNA for the CDR3: TGTGCCAGCAGCACAGCGGGGGGGATGTCCACAGATACGCAGTATTTT.

V usage is TRBV18 and J usage is TRBJ2-7, with 7 bases aligning to TRBD1. Unmatched junction bases numbered 4, after V lost 2 bases and J lost 0 bases. This CDR3 spans 15 amino acids. The germline CDR1 and CDR2 sequences are KGHSH and LQKENI. The CDR3 DNA follows: TGTGCCAGCTCACCATGGAAGGGGGCCTCCTACGAGCAGTACTTC. This sequence encodes CASSPWKGASYEQYF.

V gene TRBV13 combines with J gene TRBJ2-7; perhaps TRBD2 as D (5 bases). The CDR3 extends over 14 amino acids. Germline CDR1 and CDR2: PRHDT and FYEKMQ (reference sequence). V lost 5 bases and J lost 6, with 17 bases in between. DNA of the CDR3: TGTGCCAGCAGCCCTAGGCCGGACTTGGCCGAGCAGTACTTC. It is translated as CASSPRPDLAEQYF.

V and J are TRBV19 and TRBJ2-3, with D maybe TRBD1 (5 bases). V was shortened by 7 bases and J by 0 bases, with 11 bases between the two germline ends. The germline V gene encodes CDR1 LNHDA and CDR2 SQIVND (reference sequence). The CDR3 is 14 amino acids. CDR3 DNA sequence: TGTGCCAGTAAAGGCAGGGTCAGCACAGATACGCAGTATTTT. Protein sequence: CASKGRVSTDTQYF.

As regards this clone: The sample holds other DNA sequences that translate to the same CDR3. The V gene is TRBV5-1, the J gene TRBJ2-7; D gene ambiguous. CDR1 and CDR2 from the germline V gene are SGHRS and YFSETQ. This CDR3 spans 12 amino acids. The V and J ends lost 1 base and 2 bases respectively, with 4 bases between them. The CDR3 reads CASSLTAYEQYF. CDR3 bases: TGCGCCAGCAGCTTGACGGCCTACGAGCAGTACTTC.

The V and J genes are TRBV15 and TRBJ1-4, with TRBD1 as a possible D gene (5 bases). CDR1 is LNHNV and CDR2 is YYDKDF in the germline V gene (reference sequence). The V end was cut by 0 bases, the J end by 8 bases, with 13 bases between. The CDR3 loop spans 15 amino acids. CDR3 protein: CATSRDVGGTEKLFF. The DNA for the CDR3 is TGTGCCACCAGCAGAGATGTGGGGGGGACCGAAAAACTGTTTTTT.